This TCR beta chain came from a study of blood T cell repertoires in COVID-19. Study overall: Nucleic acid was either cDNA or gDNA, and it came from T cells, B-cell-depleted T cells, or PBMCs.

The V and J ends lost 5 bases and 3 bases, in that order; junction bases with no gene match: 4. Germline assignment: CDR1 LNHDA and CDR2 SQIVND (reference sequence). The CDR3 runs 15 residues. Original processing notes: How many nucleated cells were present was estimated from reference gene primer amplification. TCRdb keeps only in-frame clones here, not all; method: immunoSEQ multiplex PCR. That table supplies the V and J calls and clone size; D and trimming were determined from the DNA. The table has more than 150,000 clones, around 75% seen once; the top ten hold approximately 14%. The chain employs TRBV19 and TRBJ1-6; TRBD1 aligns across 7 bases. This TCR came from a woman older than 75 with acute or convalescent COVID-19. Sequenced material: peripheral blood. The CDR3 DNA is TGTGCCAGTAGTGACAGGGCCAACTATAATTCACCCCTCCACTTT. It encodes CASSDRANYNSPLHF.